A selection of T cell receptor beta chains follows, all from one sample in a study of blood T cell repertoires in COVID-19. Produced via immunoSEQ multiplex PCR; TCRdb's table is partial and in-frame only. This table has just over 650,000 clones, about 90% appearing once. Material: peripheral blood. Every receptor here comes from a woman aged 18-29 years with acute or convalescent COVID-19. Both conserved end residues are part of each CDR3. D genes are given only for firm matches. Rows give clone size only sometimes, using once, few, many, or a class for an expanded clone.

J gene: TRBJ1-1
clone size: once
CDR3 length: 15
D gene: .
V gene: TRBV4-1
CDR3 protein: CASSQDLGANTEAFF
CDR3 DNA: TGCGCCAGCAGCCAAGATTTGGGGGCGAACACTGAAGCTTTCTTT

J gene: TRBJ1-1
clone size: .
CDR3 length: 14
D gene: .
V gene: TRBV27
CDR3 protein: CASSALNGNTEAFF
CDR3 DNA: TGTGCCAGCAGTGCCTTGAACGGGAACACTGAAGCTTTCTTT

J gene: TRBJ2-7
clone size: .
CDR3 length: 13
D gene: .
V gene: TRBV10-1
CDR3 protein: CASSDQYGGEQYF
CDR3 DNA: TGCGCCAGCAGTGATCAATATGGAGGCGAGCAGTACTTC

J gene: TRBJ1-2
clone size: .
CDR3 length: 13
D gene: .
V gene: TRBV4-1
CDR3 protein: CASSQEFPYGYTF
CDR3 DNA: TGCGCCAGCAGCCAAGAGTTTCCGTATGGCTACACCTTC

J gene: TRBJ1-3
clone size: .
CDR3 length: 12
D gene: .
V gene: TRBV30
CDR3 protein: CAWSTGGNTIYF
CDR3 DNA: TGTGCCTGGAGCACAGGTGGAAACACCATATATTTT

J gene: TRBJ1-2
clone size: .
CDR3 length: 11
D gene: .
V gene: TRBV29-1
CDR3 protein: CSVGQSYGYTF
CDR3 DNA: TGCAGCGTTGGACAGAGCTATGGCTACACCTTC

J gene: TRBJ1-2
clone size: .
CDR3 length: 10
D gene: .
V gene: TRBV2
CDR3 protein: CASRGGGYTF
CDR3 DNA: TGTGCCAGCAGGGGGGGAGGCTACACCTTC

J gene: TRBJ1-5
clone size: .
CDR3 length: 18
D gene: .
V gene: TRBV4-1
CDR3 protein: CASSQVFYGIYSNQPQHF
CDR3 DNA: TGCGCCAGCAGCCAAGTGTTTTACGGGATCTATAGCAATCAGCCCCAGCATTTT

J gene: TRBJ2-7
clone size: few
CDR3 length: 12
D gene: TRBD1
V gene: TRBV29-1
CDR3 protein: CSGRTGEVEQYF
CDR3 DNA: TGCAGCGGACGGACAGGGGAGGTCGAGCAGTACTTC

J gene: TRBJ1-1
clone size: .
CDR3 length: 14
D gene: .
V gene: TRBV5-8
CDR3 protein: CASSLTGPNTEAFF
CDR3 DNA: TGTGCCAGCAGCTTGACAGGGCCCAACACTGAAGCTTTCTTT

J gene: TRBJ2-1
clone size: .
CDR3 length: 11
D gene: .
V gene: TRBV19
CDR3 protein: CASSTGLEQFF
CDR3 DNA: TGTGCCAGTAGTACCGGACTAGAGCAGTTCTTC

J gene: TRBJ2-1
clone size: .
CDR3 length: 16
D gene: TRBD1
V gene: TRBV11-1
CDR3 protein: CASSTRQGAIGNEQFF
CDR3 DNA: TGTGCCAGCAGCACCCGGCAGGGGGCGATTGGCAATGAGCAGTTCTTC

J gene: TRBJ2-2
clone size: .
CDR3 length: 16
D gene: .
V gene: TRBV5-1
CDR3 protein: CASSLERGLNTGELFF
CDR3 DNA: TGCGCCAGCAGCTTGGAAAGGGGCCTAAACACCGGGGAGCTGTTTTTT

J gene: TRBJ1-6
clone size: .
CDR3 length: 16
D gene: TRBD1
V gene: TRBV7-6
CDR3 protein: CASSLVVDRVNSPLHF
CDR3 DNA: TGTGCCAGCAGCTTAGTTGTGGACAGGGTAAATTCACCCCTCCACTTT

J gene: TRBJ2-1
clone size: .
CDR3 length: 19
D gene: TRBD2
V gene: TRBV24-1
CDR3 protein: CATSDPGAGERGDYNEQFF
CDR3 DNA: TGTGCCACCAGTGATCCCGGGGCGGGGGAGCGGGGGGACTACAATGAGCAGTTCTTC

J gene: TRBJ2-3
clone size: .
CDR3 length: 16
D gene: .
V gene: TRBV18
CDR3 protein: CASSPLGSGVTDTQYF
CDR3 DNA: TGTGCCAGCTCACCATTGGGGTCCGGGGTCACAGATACGCAGTATTTT